The clone carrying this T cell receptor beta chain has more than one count but fewer than ten. What it recognizes is unknown. This sample is part of a study of regulatory T cells in long-lasting Graves disease. CDR3 length: 14 amino acids. Trimming cost V 7 bases and J 0 bases, with 10 bases left between them. Germline V gives CDR1 DFQATT, CDR2 SNEGSKA (reference sequence). Findings and limits, study-wide: Persistent Graves' cases showed lower TCR diversity than newly diagnosed cases. A greater number of public clonotypes (approximately 2,700) was shared by persistent patients than by new patients (approximately 1,000).

Noted time point: persistent/refractory GD, antithyroid drugs over 5 years with positive TRAb. PBMC RNA was the source of the TCR library. Graves' disease diagnosis relied on American Thyroid Association guidelines. Collection of peripheral blood (approximately 9 milliliters) was done using EDTA tubes. Researchers made TCR beta libraries by using iRepertoire HTBI primers and running Arm-PCR on CDR3 regions. Each CDR3 protein is one row after TCRdb ran MiXCR on the multiplex PCR reads. The sample yields 310,000 or so distinct CDR3 sequences, about 20% seen once. The receptor comes from a female donor with Graves disease. The V gene is TRBV20-1, the J gene TRBJ2-6; TRBD2 is a possible D gene (5 bases). The source was peripheral blood mononuclear cells (PBMCs), collected when the disease was refractory, from a patient treated with antithyroid drugs. The CDR3 loop reads CSGTAYSGANVLTF. CDR3 sequence (DNA): TGCAGTGGGACTGCGTACTCTGGGGCCAACGTCCTGACTTTC.